This T cell receptor (beta chain) was sequenced in a study of T cell repertoires in cytomegalovirus infection. Background on the study: Use of recently identified HLA-C-restricted and well-studied HLA-B-restricted CMV epitopes was part of the study. A matching HLA type, together with CMV infection, was signaled by public TCR beta signatures. Study-wide results and limits: In two of eight donors, the top clonotype was HLA-C-restricted CMV-specific. Frequencies of public TCR beta families were cumulated, and this identified carriers of CMV plus the relevant HLA.

This clonotype was seen a single time. As yet, its antigen is unknown. V gave up 4 bases and J gave up 5 bases, with 12 bases separating them. The V gene's germline CDR1 is SGHTA and CDR2 FQGNSA. The CDR3 has 14 residues. TCRdb re-called the reads with MiXCR, one entry per CDR3 protein. The table has some 560,000 distinct CDR3 sequences, about 40% seen once. The sequences come from cultured PBMCs, collected from culture after CMV antigen stimulation. The receptor comes from a human donor in good health (CMV status not recorded). Some clones in this sample may be carry-over from other donors' samples. This chain links TRBV7-2 with TRBJ2-1; TRBD2 is a possible D gene (5 bases). The CDR3 coding sequence is TGTGCCAGCAGCTCCACCCGGAGGAACAATGAGCAGTTCTTC. Its protein product is CASSSTRRNNEQFF.